Described below is a single T cell receptor (beta chain) sequence and its context. The data are from a study of blood T cell repertoires in COVID-19. Study at large: PBMCs, B-cell-depleted T cells, or T cells were the source of the cDNA or gDNA that made up the material.

V shed 2 bases and J 4 bases; nucleotides not matched to a gene: 3. The CDR3 extends over 14 amino acids. CDR1 and CDR2 (germline): ENHRY, SYGVKD. Original data processing: Reference gene primer amplification gave nucleated cell count estimates. Assay: immunoSEQ multiplex PCR; the TCRdb copy retains only in-frame clones and omits some. V and J calls plus clone size are reproduced from that table; the DNA served to infer D and trimming. The data hold about 190,000 clones, with around 85% observed a single time. The sequencing sample was made of peripheral blood. The sequence was obtained from a man aged 25 to 40 with acute or convalescent COVID-19. The chain has TRBV10-3 and TRBJ1-2; 8 bases fit TRBD1. CDR3 amino acids: CAISETDRAYGYTF. The CDR3, as DNA: TGTGCCATCAGTGAGACGGACAGGGCCTATGGCTACACCTTC.